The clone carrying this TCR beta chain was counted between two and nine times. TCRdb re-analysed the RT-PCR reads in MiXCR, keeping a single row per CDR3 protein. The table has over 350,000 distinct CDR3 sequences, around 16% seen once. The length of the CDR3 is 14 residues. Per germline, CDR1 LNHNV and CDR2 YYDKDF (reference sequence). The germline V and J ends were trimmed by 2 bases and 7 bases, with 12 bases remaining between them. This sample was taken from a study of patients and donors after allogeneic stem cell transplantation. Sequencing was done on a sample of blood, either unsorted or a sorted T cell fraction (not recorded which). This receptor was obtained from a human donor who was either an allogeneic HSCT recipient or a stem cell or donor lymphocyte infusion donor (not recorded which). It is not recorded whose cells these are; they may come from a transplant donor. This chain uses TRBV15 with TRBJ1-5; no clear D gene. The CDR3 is CATSRWRKGQPQHF. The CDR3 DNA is TGTGCCACCAGCAGATGGAGGAAGGGCCAGCCCCAGCATTTT.